The text below deals with one T cell receptor (beta chain). Time point of the sample: after neoadjuvant nivolumab, at surgical resection. PBMCs were not maintained or expanded in culture before analysis. The data were taken from a study of neoadjuvant anti-PD-1 for oral cavity cancer. Study as a whole: Patients without progression received a fourth nivolumab dose around day 43, then surgical resection on days 50-56.

The germline V gene has CDR1 MNHEY and CDR2 SMNVEV (reference sequence). The CDR3 covers 13 residues. Trimming removed 6 bases at V and 8 bases at J, with 16 bases between. PBMC libraries mostly used about 490 ng of input genomic DNA, with six replicates per sample. Profiling relied on immunoSEQ multiplex PCR, and the TCRdb table lists in-frame clones only, not all of them. The table has more than 9,500 clones, about two thirds seen once. The chain recombines TRBV27 with TRBJ1-2; D call uncertain. Sequenced here: PBMCs, sampled after nivolumab (anti-PD-1) treatment. The sequence derives from a person aged 40 to 85 with oral cavity squamous cell carcinoma. CDR3: CASRQTQVGGYTF. CDR3 nucleotide sequence: TGTGCCAGCAGACAAACTCAGGTCGGAGGCTACACCTTC.